This T cell receptor (beta chain) was captured in a study of blood T cell repertoires in COVID-19. In the authors' methods: It was from reference gene primer amplification that nucleated cell counts were estimated. Method: immunoSEQ multiplex PCR; TCRdb's copy keeps in-frame clones and lacks some. The D gene and trimming were derived from the DNA, and the V and J assignments and clone size from that table. The sample contains about 59,000 clones, around 67% of which appear only once. The germline V gene encodes CDR1 LNHDA and CDR2 SQIVND (reference sequence). The V end was cut by 6 bases, the J end by 1 base, with 24 bases between. This CDR3 contains 19 residues.

The clonotype comes from a woman aged 65 to 85 with acute or convalescent COVID-19. The chain carries TRBV19 and TRBJ1-4; D is unclear. Material: peripheral blood. CDR3 bases: TGTGCCAGTAGCCCGACTCGACCCGGACTAATCCTAACTAATGAAAAACTGTTTTTT. Translating gives CASSPTRPGLILTNEKLFF.